These 2 T cell receptor beta chains were sequenced from one sample in a study of technical replicates of blood from a handful of donors. Profiled with immunoSEQ multiplex PCR; TCRdb holds only in-frame clones, not every one. Among more than 65,000 clones listed, about 93% were seen once. The sample was T cells isolated from PBMCs. Receptor source: a human donor in good health.

The chain employs TRBV13 and TRBJ2-1; TRBD1 matches 7 bases. CDR1 and CDR2 from the germline V gene are PRHDT and FYEKMQ (reference sequence). This CDR3 has 15 residues. With 5 bases clipped from V and 1 base from J, the junction kept 5 bases outside the gene matches. CDR3 sequence (DNA): TGTGCCAGCAGCGCGGACAGGTTATCCTACAATGAGCAGTTCTTC. Its translation is CASSADRLSYNEQFF.

V and J are TRBV10-2 and TRBJ1-4; D is ambiguous. The V and J ends lost 4 bases and 3 bases respectively, with 12 bases between them. Germline V gene data show CDR1 as WSHSY and CDR2 as SAAADI. This CDR3 has 15 residues. The CDR3 coding sequence is TGCGCCAGCAGTGTGAACAAGAAAGCTAATGAAAAACTGTTTTTT. Translating gives CASSVNKKANEKLFF.